Given below is one T cell receptor beta chain in context. This sample is part of a study of shared clonotypes between healthy human individuals. This table comes from immunoSEQ multiplex PCR, and its TCRdb copy is limited to in-frame clones, with some not included. Here the sample spans 1.5 million to 1.9 million clones, nearly 99% being singletons. Germline CDR1 and CDR2: MDHEN and SYDVKM. The V gene lost 1 base and the J gene lost 4 bases, with 8 bases spanning the gap. The CDR3 is 13 residues long. The sequencing input was naive CD4+ T cells sorted from blood. Subset specified: CD45RA+ positively selected. The origin of this receptor is a young man in good health. This chain uses TRBV28 with TRBJ2-7, with D tentatively TRBD2 (6 bases). The CDR3 sequence: CASSLSRGYEQYF. The DNA of the CDR3 is TGTGCCAGCAGTTTATCTCGGGGGTACGAGCAGTACTTC.